The 8 T cell receptor beta chains below all came from one sample that was sequenced in a study of chemoradiotherapy in HPV16-positive cancers. TCRdb's table, derived via immunoSEQ multiplex PCR, lists solely in-frame clones and lacks some. The sample consists of about 22,000 clones, roughly 89% of them appearing once. The sequencing here drew on blood, taken from a patient who underwent chemoradiotherapy. Receptor source: a human donor with HPV-associated anogenital cancer.

V and J are TRBV7-2 and TRBJ1-1, with a possible D match to TRBD1 (5 bases). The V gene lost 5 bases and the J gene lost 2 bases, with 9 bases spanning the gap. There are 13 residues in the CDR3. Germline lookup yields CDR1 SGHTA and CDR2 FQGNSA. The DNA of the CDR3 is TGTGCCAGCAGCCGGACACGAAACACTGAAGCTTTCTTT. Its translation: CASSRTRNTEAFF.

The chain employs TRBV19 and TRBJ1-1; no clear D. CDR3 length: 13 amino acids. Germline CDR1 is LNHDA and CDR2 is SQIVND (reference sequence). V lost 4 bases and J 1 base, leaving 7 bases between the germline ends. The chain's CDR3 is CASSTQKNTEAFF. DNA of the CDR3: TGTGCCAGTAGTACACAAAAGAACACTGAAGCTTTCTTT.

V is TRBV5-1 and J is TRBJ2-2; TRBD1 aligns across 9 bases. Germline V CDR1 and CDR2: SGHRS, YFSETQ. This CDR3 has 17 residues. Trimming took 4 bases from V and 4 from J; bases not matched to a gene: 11. The CDR3 protein is CASSEAPGQGGTGELFF. In DNA form, the CDR3 reads TGCGCCAGCAGCGAGGCCCCGGGACAGGGCGGCACCGGGGAGCTGTTTTTT.

The chain carries TRBV5-1 and TRBJ2-7, with 7 nucleotides matching TRBD1. Unmatched junction bases numbered 6, after V lost 1 base and J lost 5 bases. Germline lookup yields CDR1 SGHRS and CDR2 YFSETQ. This CDR3 is built from 14 residues. The CDR3 loop is CASSLQGGGDEQYF. DNA for the CDR3: TGCGCCAGCAGCTTGCAAGGGGGCGGCGACGAGCAGTACTTC.

The chain couples TRBV6-1 to TRBJ1-2; D is perhaps TRBD1 (6 bases). The CDR3 consists of 13 residues. Trimming pared 5 bases from V and 4 bases from J, leaving 11 bases between. From germline, CDR1 is MNHNS and CDR2 SASEGT. The CDR3 DNA reads as TGTGCCAGCAGTCCACGGGACACCTATGGCTACACCTTC. Amino acids: CASSPRDTYGYTF.

This rearrangement joins TRBV5-5 to TRBJ1-2; D is uncertain. The CDR3 totals 13 residues. The germline V gene encodes CDR1 SGHKS and CDR2 YYEKEE (reference sequence). The germline V and J ends were trimmed by 0 bases and 4 bases, with 7 bases remaining between them. The CDR3 is CASSLGAAYGYTF. As DNA, the CDR3 is TGTGCCAGCAGCTTGGGCGCAGCCTATGGCTACACCTTC.

This sequence joins TRBV21-1 and TRBJ2-7. TRBV21-1 is noted as a pseudogene. This CDR3 has 15 amino acids. The CDR3 reads CASSKVRNPGYEQYV. The CDR3 DNA reads as TGTGCCAGCAGCAAAGTTCGGAACCCGGGCTACGAGCAGTACGTC.

A single count supports this clone. This chain connects TRBV29-1 to TRBJ1-3; no clear D. The V and J ends lost 2 bases and 1 base respectively, with 12 bases between them. The CDR3 is 15 residues long. Germline V gives CDR1 SQVTM, CDR2 ANQGSEA. The chain's CDR3 is CSVESAELSGNTIYF. The CDR3 DNA sequence: TGCAGCGTTGAATCCGCTGAACTATCTGGAAACACCATATATTTT.